This record concerns one T cell receptor (beta chain) sequence. This entry belongs to a study of blood T cell repertoires in COVID-19. Profiling relied on immunoSEQ multiplex PCR, and the TCRdb table lists in-frame clones only, not all of them. This sample has about 220,000 clones; 85% to 90% occur once, and the top ten carry less than 15%. V shed 6 bases and J shed 6 bases, with 9 bases lying between them. The CDR3 sequence is 11 residues long. Per germline, CDR1 SGHKS and CDR2 YYEKEE (reference sequence). Source material: PBMCs or T cells enriched from blood (not recorded which). This chain connects TRBV5-5 to TRBJ1-1; TRBD1 is a possible D gene (5 bases). The origin of this receptor is a man aged 25 to 40 who had been exposed to COVID-19. In DNA, the CDR3 is TGTGCCAGCACCCAGGGTTCTGAAGCTTTCTTT. Amino acids: CASTQGSEAFF.